These 8 T cell receptor beta chains were sequenced from one sample in a study of CD8 T cells in ankylosing spondylitis. TCRdb reprocessed the 5' RACE reads via MiXCR and lists one record per CDR3 protein. This sample yields 150,000 to 200,000 distinct CDR3 sequences, of which 10% to 15% are seen a single time; about 10% belongs to the top ten. Input material: blood, either unsorted or a sorted T cell fraction (not recorded which). Source of these receptors: a female donor with ankylosing spondylitis or in good health (not recorded which).

About this clonotype itself: This could be a read error, since a much larger clone is one nucleotide away. J is TRBJ1-1 and V is TRBV12-3 or TRBV12-4; TRBD1 might be the D (6 bases). This CDR3 region has 15 residues. CDR3 protein: CANSFWGPLNTEAFF. DNA of the CDR3: TGTGCCAACAGTTTCTGGGGGCCGTTGAACACTGAAGCTTTCTTT.

This clonotype was detected many times. This chain uses TRBV7-9 with TRBJ2-4; the D is unclear. This CDR3 has 14 residues. CDR1 SEHNR and CDR2 FQNEAQ come from the germline V gene (reference sequence). Trimming left V 5 bases short and J 2 bases short, with 10 bases between. The CDR3 region has the DNA TGTGCCAGCAGCCCAACAGATACCAAAAACATTCAGTACTTC. Amino acids: CASSPTDTKNIQYF.

This rearrangement joins TRBV6-5 to TRBJ2-1; the D is unclear. The CDR3 sequence is 11 residues long. The germline CDR1 and CDR2 sequences are MNHEY and SVGAGI. Trimming cost V 3 bases and J 7 bases, with 4 bases left between them. CDR3 region: CASSYNNEQFF. The CDR3 bases are TGTGCCAGCAGTTATAATAATGAGCAGTTCTTC.

The J gene is TRBJ1-2, the V gene TRBV20-1; 8 nucleotides line up with TRBD1. The V gene's germline CDR1 is DFQATT and CDR2 SNEGSKA (reference sequence). V lost 5 bases to trimming and J lost 8 bases; unmatched junction nucleotides: 13. The CDR3 totals 14 residues. The CDR3 nucleotides read TGCAGTGCTCTTAAGCCGACAGGGGAACGGGGCTACACCTTC. Translation gives CSALKPTGERGYTF.

This clonotype showed up many times. V and J are TRBV12-3 or TRBV12-4 and TRBJ2-1, with 11 bases lining up with TRBD1. V gave up 5 bases and J gave up 5 bases; unmatched junction bases: 5. The CDR3 runs to 15 residues. CDR3 nucleotide sequence: TGTGCCAGCAGTGAACCGGGACAGGGGGACAATGAGCAGTTCTTC. This gives the protein CASSEPGQGDNEQFF.

The sample holds many counts of this clonotype. V and J are TRBV6-1 and TRBJ1-1; the match to TRBD1 covers 10 bases. The CDR3 sequence is 14 residues long. The germline gives CDR1 MNHNS, CDR2 SASEGT. The trim removed 6 bases at V and 6 bases at J, leaving 7 bases unmatched. CDR3 in DNA: TGTGCCAGCAGCGACCCGGGACAGGGGTCTGAAGCTTTCTTT. Protein: CASSDPGQGSEAFF.

This clonotype was recorded a few times. CDR3: CASSVGALLEQYF. The CDR3 DNA reads TGTGCCAGCTCAGTCGGAGCTCTGCTCGAGCAGTACTTC. The chain has TRBV18 and TRBJ2-7; D unresolved. Per the germline V gene, CDR1 is KGHSH and CDR2 is LQKENI. V lost 5 bases and J lost 6, with 14 bases in between. The CDR3 runs to 13 residues.

This clonotype showed up many times. The J gene is TRBJ2-7, the V gene TRBV5-1, with D maybe TRBD1 (6 bases). In germline, CDR1 is SGHRS, CDR2 YFSETQ. The CDR3 totals 14 residues. The V end lost 2 bases, the J end lost 1 base, and 10 bases lay between the germline ends. In DNA form, the CDR3 reads TGCGCCAGCAGCTTAACAGGGACGTCCTACGAGCAGTACTTC. It encodes CASSLTGTSYEQYF.